This entry features one T cell receptor beta chain sequence. Germline V gene data show CDR1 as KGHSH and CDR2 as LQKENI. The CDR3 is made up of 14 amino acids. V shed 1 base and J 3 bases; nucleotides not matched to a gene: 2. This sample was taken from a study of cytomegalovirus exposure and HLA in healthy donors. Sequenced by immunoSEQ multiplex PCR; TCRdb stores in-frame clones only, minus some. The sample consists of roughly 150,000 clones, roughly 91% of them appearing once. This sequence originates from a woman under 30 in good health and CMV-seropositive. The chain links TRBV18 to TRBJ2-7; 8 bases are a match to TRBD1. Material for sequencing was PBMCs. In DNA form, the CDR3 reads TGTGCCAGCTCACCACAAGGACAGGGCTACGAGCAGTACTTC. Translation gives CASSPQGQGYEQYF.